What follows are 11 T cell receptor beta chains derived from one specimen sequenced in a study of T cell changes during pregnancy in multiple sclerosis. Method: immunoSEQ multiplex PCR; TCRdb's copy keeps in-frame clones and lacks some. The data show 69,000 or so clones, over 75% seen once. This material consisted of CD4+ T cells from peripheral blood mononuclear cells, taken in the third trimester of pregnancy. The receptors originated from a female donor in good health, enrolled as a control in a pregnancy study.

V gene TRBV7-2 combines with J gene TRBJ2-2; D is perhaps TRBD1 (6 bases). Trimming removed 4 bases at V and 3 bases at J, with 9 bases between. The CDR3 totals 14 residues. Germline V CDR1 and CDR2: SGHTA, FQGNSA. The CDR3 is CASSSNRDTGELFF. In DNA form, the CDR3 reads TGTGCCAGCAGCTCTAACAGGGACACCGGGGAGCTGTTTTTT.

The chain couples TRBV11-1 to TRBJ2-5; the match to TRBD1 covers 7 bases. CDR1 SGHAT and CDR2 FQDESV come from the germline V gene (reference sequence). J lost 5 bases, V lost 6 bases, and 6 bases had no gene match. The CDR3 spans 13 residues. The CDR3 protein is CASRPGQWETQYF. The DNA of the CDR3 is TGTGCCAGCAGACCGGGACAGTGGGAGACCCAGTACTTC.

V is TRBV5-1 and J is TRBJ2-1; maybe TRBD1 (6 bases). Trimming cost V 0 bases and J 1 base, with 8 bases left between them. Per germline, CDR1 SGHRS and CDR2 YFSETQ. CDR3 length equals 15 residues. The CDR3 nucleotides are TGCGCCAGCAGCTTGGCCCAGGGGTCCTACAATGAGCAGTTCTTC. Residues: CASSLAQGSYNEQFF.

The chain combines TRBV9 with TRBJ1-1; D might be TRBD1 (6 bases). The CDR3 has 14 residues. The V gene's germline CDR1 is SGDLS and CDR2 YYNGEE. Trimming shortened V by 5 bases and J by 1 base, and 12 bases separated the two germline ends. The CDR3 sequence is CASRQGASNTEAFF. In DNA form, the CDR3 reads TGTGCCAGCAGACAGGGAGCATCGAACACTGAAGCTTTCTTT.

V usage is TRBV5-6 and J usage is TRBJ2-2, with a tentative D call TRBD2 (5 bases). Trimming cost V 0 bases and J 6 bases, with 12 bases left between them. From germline, CDR1 is SGHDT and CDR2 YYEEEE. This CDR3 comprises 15 residues. This CDR3 reads CASSLEPSPAGELFF. The DNA of the CDR3 is TGTGCCAGCAGCTTGGAGCCTAGCCCCGCCGGGGAGCTGTTTTTT.

This clone came up a few times. The V call is TRBV7-9, the J call TRBJ2-7; TRBD2 matches at 11 bases. CDR3 size: 15 residues. Germline-derived CDR1 and CDR2 are SEHNR and FQNEAQ (reference sequence). The V gene end was trimmed by 2 bases and the J gene end by 6 bases; junction bases not matched to a gene: 6. This CDR3 reads CASSLWGLADSEQYF. The CDR3 region has the DNA TGTGCCAGCAGCTTATGGGGACTAGCGGATAGCGAGCAGTACTTC.

The genes are TRBV6-5 and TRBJ1-1; TRBD1 is a possible D gene (5 bases). The CDR3 is 15 residues long. V was trimmed by 0 bases and J by 1 base, leaving 9 bases between them. Per the germline V gene, CDR1 is MNHEY and CDR2 is SVGAGI. This chain's CDR3 is CASSYSGARNTEAFF. DNA for the CDR3: TGTGCCAGCAGTTACTCTGGGGCGAGGAACACTGAAGCTTTCTTT.

This chain uses TRBV7-3 with TRBJ1-6, with TRBD1 identical over 9 bases. The trim removed 3 bases at V and 7 bases at J, leaving 4 bases unmatched. CDR1 and CDR2 (germline): SGHTA, FQGTGA. The CDR3 length is 15 residues. The CDR3 DNA sequence: TGTGCCAGCAGCTTTGCGGGACAGGGCAATTCACCCCTCCACTTT. It encodes CASSFAGQGNSPLHF.

The rearrangement joins TRBV6-5 to TRBJ2-1; TRBD2 aligns across 10 bases. Germline-derived CDR1 and CDR2 are MNHEY and SVGAGI. Unmatched junction bases numbered 5, after V lost 0 bases and J lost 9 bases. This CDR3 contains 15 residues. CDR3 DNA: TGTGCCAGCAGTTACTCCCCTAGCGGGGGAGGTGAGCAGTTCTTC. It yields the protein CASSYSPSGGGEQFF.

The gene calls are TRBV5-4 and TRBJ2-7; TRBD2 is a possible D gene (6 bases). Per the germline V gene, CDR1 is SGHNT and CDR2 is YYREEE (reference sequence). The CDR3 extends over 13 amino acids. Trimming shortened V by 6 bases and J by 1 base, and 11 bases separated the two germline ends. Here the CDR3 reads CASKGRDSYEQYF. CDR3 DNA sequence: TGTGCCAGCAAGGGGCGGGATTCCTACGAGCAGTACTTC.

This rearrangement joins TRBV7-6 to TRBJ1-1; the D is unclear. The CDR3 runs 13 residues. Germline V gene lookup returns CDR1 SGHVS and CDR2 FNYEAQ. V was pared by 6 bases and J by 0 bases, with 8 bases between. CDR3 nucleotide sequence: TGTGCCAGCAGTACAGTAATGAACACTGAAGCTTTCTTT. This sequence encodes CASSTVMNTEAFF.